The 10 T cell receptor beta chains given below trace back to one sample, sequenced in a study of blood T cell repertoires in COVID-19. Sequenced by immunoSEQ multiplex PCR; TCRdb stores in-frame clones only, minus some. Among 200,000 to 250,000 clones, 70% to 90% were seen once, and the ten largest hold less than 8.5%. The sequenced material came from peripheral blood. The receptors stem from a woman aged 70-85 years with active or convalescent COVID-19.

The chain combines TRBV7-2 with TRBJ2-7; weak D call: TRBD2 (7 bases). The V gene lost 3 bases and the J gene lost 5 bases, with 14 bases spanning the gap. From germline, CDR1 is SGHTA and CDR2 FQGNSA. CDR3 size: 14 residues. This CDR3 is CASSFFGGGHEQYF. The CDR3 DNA reads TGTGCCAGCAGCTTCTTTGGGGGGGGCCACGAGCAGTACTTC.

This clone was detected only once. DNA for the CDR3: TGTGCCAGCAGTGGGAGTGGGGGGAGCTCCTACAATGAGCAGTTCTTC. It encodes CASSGSGGSSYNEQFF. The chain carries TRBV6-1 and TRBJ2-1, with D possibly matching TRBD2 (6 bases). The CDR3 is made up of 16 amino acids. V lost 4 bases, J lost 0 bases, and 13 bases lay in between. Per germline, CDR1 MNHNS and CDR2 SASEGT.

This chain joins TRBV9 and TRBJ2-7; D remains unclear. The CDR3 is 15 residues long. Germline CDR1 and CDR2: SGDLS and YYNGEE. V was clipped by 4 bases and J by 1 base, with 15 bases between them. The CDR3 nucleotides read TGTGCCAGCAGCTCGTACCCCGACATATCCTACGAGCAGTACTTC. Protein: CASSSYPDISYEQYF.

The chain couples TRBV3-1 (or the pseudogene TRBV3-2) to TRBJ2-5; D unclear. V was shortened by 4 bases and J by 3 bases, with 9 bases between the two germline ends. The length of the CDR3 is 13 residues. Germline CDR1 is LGHDT and CDR2 is YNNKEL (reference sequence). CDR3: CASSRNSEETQYF. The CDR3 nucleotides read TGTGCCAGCAGCCGCAACTCGGAAGAGACCCAGTACTTC.

A word on this clone: A junction end diverges from the germline sequence, so it may reflect a read error. The chain is built from TRBV7-8 and TRBJ1-2; 7 nucleotides match TRBD1. Looked up from germline, CDR1 is SGHVS and CDR2 is FQNEAQ. CDR3 length: 12 residues. The CDR3 is CASSLGTGPLVF. The CDR3, as DNA: TGTGCCAGCAGCTTAGGGACAGGTCCGTTGGTCTTC. The full variable domain, its missing parts supplied by reference TRBV7-8 and TRBJ1-2, is GAGVSQSPRYKVAKRGQDVALRCDPISGHVSLFWYQQALGQGPEFLTYFQNEAQLDKSGLPSDRFFAERPEGSVSTLKIQRTQQEDSAVYLCASSLGTGPLVFGSGTRLTVV.

This chain links TRBV19 with TRBJ1-5, with TRBD1 identical over 7 bases. This CDR3 is 18 amino acids long. CDR1 is LNHDA, CDR2 SQIVND, per germline (reference sequence). V shed 8 bases and J 1 base; nucleotides not matched to a gene: 17. The CDR3 sequence is CASSFKGYQQGSNQPQHF. DNA of the CDR3: TGTGCCAGTTCCTTCAAGGGCTACCAACAGGGGAGCAATCAGCCCCAGCATTTT.

J is TRBJ2-7 and V is TRBV7-6, with TRBD1 identical over 7 bases. CDR3 length: 14 residues. Trimming removed 5 bases from V and 3 bases from J; junction bases left unmatched: 7. Germline CDR1 is SGHVS and CDR2 is FNYEAQ. CDR3 in DNA: TGTGCCAGCAGCCCAAGACAGGGACGCTACGAGCAGTACTTC. Translated: CASSPRQGRYEQYF.

V is TRBV3-1 (or the pseudogene TRBV3-2) and J is TRBJ2-7, with D uncertain. This CDR3 is 14 amino acids long. Germline loops: CDR1 LGHDT, CDR2 YNNKEL (reference sequence). V lost 1 base, J lost 3 bases, and 10 bases lay in between. As DNA, the CDR3 is TGTGCCAGCAGCCAAGTAGTAACTAACTACGAGCAGTACTTC. It encodes CASSQVVTNYEQYF.

For the CDR3, the DNA is TGTGCCAGCTCTACAGGGGACAGGCTTGACGAGCAGTACTTC. Protein sequence: CASSTGDRLDEQYF. The chain joins TRBV9 to TRBJ2-7, with 8 bases aligning to TRBD1. V lost 7 bases and J lost 5; bases outside the gene matches: 11. CDR3 length equals 14 residues. Germline lookup yields CDR1 SGDLS and CDR2 YYNGEE.

This clone appeared a single time. The J gene is TRBJ2-1, the V gene TRBV7-9; 9 bases map to TRBD2. CDR3 length equals 16 residues. The germline V gene encodes CDR1 SEHNR and CDR2 FQNEAQ (reference sequence). V gave up 6 bases and J gave up 5 bases; unmatched junction bases: 11. CDR3 amino acids: CASRPLRGLADNEQFF. In DNA form, the CDR3 reads TGTGCCAGCAGGCCCCTAAGGGGACTAGCCGACAATGAGCAGTTCTTC.